This T cell receptor beta chain derives from a study of cytomegalovirus exposure and HLA in healthy donors. Study information: Among over 350 genotyped donors, around 82% fell in the Caucasian-associated ancestry cluster. The study's findings and limits: According to the study, roughly 160 TCR beta chains were cytomegalovirus-associated. In a later analysis, CMV-associated beta chains were mostly HLA-associated, it appeared.

On this clone: Its specificity is unknown.

Trimming left V 6 bases short and J 4 bases short, with 15 bases between. CDR3 length: 13 residues. CDR1 GTSNPN and CDR2 SVGIG come from the germline V gene (reference sequence). PCR involved 60 Vbeta and 13 Jbeta primers. Repertoires were generated with immunoSEQ multiplex PCR, while TCRdb's copy carries only in-frame clones and drops some. The sample lists roughly 150,000 clones, approximately 79% seen once, with approximately 0.66% in the top ten. The J gene is TRBJ1-1, the V gene TRBV30; D perhaps matches TRBD1 (5 bases). The TCR originated in a male donor in good health and CMV-seronegative. Sequencing used PBMCs. The DNA of the CDR3 is TGTGCCTGCGAGGCCCAGGGATCCACTGAAGCTTTCTTT. This gives the protein CACEAQGSTEAFF. Based on the CDR3 plus reference TRBV30 and TRBJ1-1, the full variable domain is SQTIHQWPATLVQPVGSPLSLECTVEGTSNPNLYWYRQAAGRGLQLLFYSVGIGQISSEVPQNLSASRPQDRQFILSSKKLLLSDSGFYLCACEAQGSTEAFFGQGTRLTVV.